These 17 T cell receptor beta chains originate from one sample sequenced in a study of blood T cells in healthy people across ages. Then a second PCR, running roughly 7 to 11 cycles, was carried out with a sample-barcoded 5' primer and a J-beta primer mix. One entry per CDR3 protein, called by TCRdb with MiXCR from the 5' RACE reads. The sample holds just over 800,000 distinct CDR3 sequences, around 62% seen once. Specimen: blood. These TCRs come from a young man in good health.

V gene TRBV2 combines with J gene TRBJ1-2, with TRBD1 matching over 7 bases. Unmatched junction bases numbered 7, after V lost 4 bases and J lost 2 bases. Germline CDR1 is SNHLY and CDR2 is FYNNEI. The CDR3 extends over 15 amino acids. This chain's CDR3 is CASSAPGQINYGYTF. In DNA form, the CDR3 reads TGTGCCAGCAGTGCACCGGGACAGATAAACTATGGCTACACCTTC.

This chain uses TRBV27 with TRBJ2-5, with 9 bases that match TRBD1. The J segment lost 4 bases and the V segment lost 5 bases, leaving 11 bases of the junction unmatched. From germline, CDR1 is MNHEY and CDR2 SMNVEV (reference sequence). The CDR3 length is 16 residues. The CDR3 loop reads CASSPHKDRGTETQYF. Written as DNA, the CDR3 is TGTGCCAGCAGTCCGCACAAAGACAGGGGGACAGAGACCCAGTACTTC.

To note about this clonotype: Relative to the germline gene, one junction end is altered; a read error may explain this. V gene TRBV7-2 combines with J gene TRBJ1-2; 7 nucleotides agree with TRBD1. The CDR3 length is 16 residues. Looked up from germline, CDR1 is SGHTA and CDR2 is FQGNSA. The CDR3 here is CASSLDAGGNYYSYTF. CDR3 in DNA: TGTGCCAGCAGCTTAGACGCAGGGGGTAACTACTATAGCTACACCTTC.

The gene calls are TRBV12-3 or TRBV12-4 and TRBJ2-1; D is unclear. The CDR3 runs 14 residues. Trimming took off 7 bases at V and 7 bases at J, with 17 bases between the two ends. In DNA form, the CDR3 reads TGTGCCAGCACCCAAGCCCCAACCTTGAATGAGCAGTTCTTC. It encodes CASTQAPTLNEQFF.

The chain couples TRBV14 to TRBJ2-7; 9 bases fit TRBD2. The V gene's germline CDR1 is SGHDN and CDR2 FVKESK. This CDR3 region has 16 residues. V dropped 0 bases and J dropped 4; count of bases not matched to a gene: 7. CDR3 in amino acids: CASSQDSRLADYEQYF. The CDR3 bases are TGTGCCAGCAGCCAAGACTCGAGACTAGCGGATTACGAGCAGTACTTC.

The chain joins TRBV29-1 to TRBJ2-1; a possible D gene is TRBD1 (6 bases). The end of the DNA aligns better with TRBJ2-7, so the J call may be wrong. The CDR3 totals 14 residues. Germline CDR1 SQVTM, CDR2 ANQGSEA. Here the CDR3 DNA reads TGCAGCGTTGTACCGGGACAACCCTACAATGAGCAGTACTTC. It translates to CSVVPGQPYNEQYF.

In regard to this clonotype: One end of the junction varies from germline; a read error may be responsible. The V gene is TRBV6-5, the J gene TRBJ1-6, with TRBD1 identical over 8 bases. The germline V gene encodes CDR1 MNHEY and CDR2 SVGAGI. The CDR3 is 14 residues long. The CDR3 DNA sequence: TGTGCCAGCAGTCGACAGGGGTATAATTTACCCCTCCACTTT. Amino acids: CASSRQGYNLPLHF.

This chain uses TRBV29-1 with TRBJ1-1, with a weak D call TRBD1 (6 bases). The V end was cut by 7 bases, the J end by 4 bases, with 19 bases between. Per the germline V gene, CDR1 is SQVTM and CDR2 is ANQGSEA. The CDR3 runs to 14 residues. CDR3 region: CSAQGRGSGTEAFF. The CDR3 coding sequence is TGCAGCGCCCAGGGGAGGGGCAGCGGCACTGAAGCTTTCTTT.

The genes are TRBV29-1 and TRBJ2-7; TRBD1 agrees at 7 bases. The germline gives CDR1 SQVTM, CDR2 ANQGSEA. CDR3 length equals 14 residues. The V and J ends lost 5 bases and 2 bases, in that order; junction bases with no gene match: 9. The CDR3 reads CSVSNRDRPYEQYF. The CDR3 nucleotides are TGCAGCGTTTCCAACCGGGACAGACCCTACGAGCAGTACTTC.

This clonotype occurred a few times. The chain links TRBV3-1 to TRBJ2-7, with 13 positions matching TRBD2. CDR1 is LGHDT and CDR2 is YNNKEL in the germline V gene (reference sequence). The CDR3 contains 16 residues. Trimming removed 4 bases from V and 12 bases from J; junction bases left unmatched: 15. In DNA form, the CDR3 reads TGTGCCAGCAGCCCAATGGTGACTAGCGGGGGGCACCAACGGTACTTC. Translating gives CASSPMVTSGGHQRYF.

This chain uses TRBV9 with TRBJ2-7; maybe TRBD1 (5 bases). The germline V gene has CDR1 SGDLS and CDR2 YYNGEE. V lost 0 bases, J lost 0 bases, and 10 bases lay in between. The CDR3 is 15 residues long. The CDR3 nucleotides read TGTGCCAGCAGCGTAGCCCAGGGAAGCTCCTACGAGCAGTACTTC. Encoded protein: CASSVAQGSSYEQYF.

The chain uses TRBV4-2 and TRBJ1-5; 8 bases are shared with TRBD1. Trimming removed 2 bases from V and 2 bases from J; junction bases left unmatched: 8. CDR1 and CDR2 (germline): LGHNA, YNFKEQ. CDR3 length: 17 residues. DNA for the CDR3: TGTGCCAGCAGCCAATCTCCCAGGGGGCTCGGCAATCAGCCCCAGCATTTT. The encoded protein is CASSQSPRGLGNQPQHF.

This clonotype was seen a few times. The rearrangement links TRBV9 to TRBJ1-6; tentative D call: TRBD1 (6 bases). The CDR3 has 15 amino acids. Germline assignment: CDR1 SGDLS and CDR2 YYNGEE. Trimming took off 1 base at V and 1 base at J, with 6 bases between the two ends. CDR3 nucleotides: TGTGCCAGCAGCGTAACAGGGTCCTATAATTCACCCCTCCACTTT. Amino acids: CASSVTGSYNSPLHF.

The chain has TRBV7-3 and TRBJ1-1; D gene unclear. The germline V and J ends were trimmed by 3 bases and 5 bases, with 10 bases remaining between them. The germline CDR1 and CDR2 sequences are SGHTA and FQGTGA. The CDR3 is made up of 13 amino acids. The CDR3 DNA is TGTGCCAGCAGCTTGAGCGACGAAACTGAAGCTTTCTTT. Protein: CASSLSDETEAFF.

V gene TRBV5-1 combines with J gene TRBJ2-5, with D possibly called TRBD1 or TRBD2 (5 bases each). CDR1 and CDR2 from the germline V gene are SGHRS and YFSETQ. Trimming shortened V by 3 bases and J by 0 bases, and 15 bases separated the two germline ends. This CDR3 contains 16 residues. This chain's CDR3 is CASSSDRGFYQETQYF. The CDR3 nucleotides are TGCGCCAGCAGCTCGGACCGGGGCTTCTACCAAGAGACCCAGTACTTC. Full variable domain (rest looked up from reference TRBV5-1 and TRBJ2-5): KAGVTQTPRYLIKTRGQQVTLSCSPISGHRSVSWYQQTPGQGLQFLFEYFSETQRNKGNFPGRFSGRQFSNSRSEMNVSTLELGDSALYLCASSSDRGFYQETQYFGPGTRLLVL.

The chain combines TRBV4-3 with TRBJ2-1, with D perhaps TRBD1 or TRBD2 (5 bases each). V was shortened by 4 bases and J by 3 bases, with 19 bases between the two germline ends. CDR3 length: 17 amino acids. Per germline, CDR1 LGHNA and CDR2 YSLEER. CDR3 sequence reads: CASSPDQPGSDYNEQFF. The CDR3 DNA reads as TGCGCCAGCAGCCCAGATCAGCCAGGGAGTGACTACAATGAGCAGTTCTTC.

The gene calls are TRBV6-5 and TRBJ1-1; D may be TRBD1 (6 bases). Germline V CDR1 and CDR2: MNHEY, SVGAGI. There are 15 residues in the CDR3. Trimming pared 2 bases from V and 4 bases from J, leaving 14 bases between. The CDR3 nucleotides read TGTGCCAGCAGTTACGCCCCAGGGACAAGCACTGAAGCTTTCTTT. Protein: CASSYAPGTSTEAFF.